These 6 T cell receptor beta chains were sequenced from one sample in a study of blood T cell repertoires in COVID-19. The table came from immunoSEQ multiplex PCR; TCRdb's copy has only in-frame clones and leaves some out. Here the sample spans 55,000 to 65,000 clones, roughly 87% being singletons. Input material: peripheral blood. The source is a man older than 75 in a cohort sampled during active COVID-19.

The CDR3 reads CASSDITRSEQFF. The CDR3 bases are TGTGCCAGCAGCGACATCACCCGTAGTGAGCAGTTCTTC. This rearrangement joins TRBV7-2 to TRBJ2-1; D uncertain. V was cut by 5 bases and J by 9 bases, with 14 bases left in between. CDR3 length: 13 amino acids. Per germline, CDR1 SGHTA and CDR2 FQGNSA.

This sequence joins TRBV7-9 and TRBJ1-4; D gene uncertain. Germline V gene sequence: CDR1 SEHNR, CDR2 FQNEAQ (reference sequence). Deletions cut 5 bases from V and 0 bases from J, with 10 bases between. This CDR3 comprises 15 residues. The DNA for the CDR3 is TGTGCCAGCAGCCTAACACAGACAACTAATGAAAAACTGTTTTTT. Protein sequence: CASSLTQTTNEKLFF.

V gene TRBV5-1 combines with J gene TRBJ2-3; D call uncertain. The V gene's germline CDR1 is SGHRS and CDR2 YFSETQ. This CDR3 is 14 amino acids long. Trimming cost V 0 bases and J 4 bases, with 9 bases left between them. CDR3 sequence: CASSLDRVADTQYF. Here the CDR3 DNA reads TGCGCCAGCAGCTTGGATCGGGTAGCAGATACGCAGTATTTT. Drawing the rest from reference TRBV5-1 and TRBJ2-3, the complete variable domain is KAGVTQTPRYLIKTRGQQVTLSCSPISGHRSVSWYQQTPGQGLQFLFEYFSETQRNKGNFPGRFSGRQFSNSRSEMNVSTLELGDSALYLCASSLDRVADTQYFGPGTRLTVL.

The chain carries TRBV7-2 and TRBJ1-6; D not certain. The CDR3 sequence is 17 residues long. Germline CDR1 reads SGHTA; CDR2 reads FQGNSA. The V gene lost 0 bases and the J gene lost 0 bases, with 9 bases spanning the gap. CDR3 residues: CASSLAAVSSYNSPLHF. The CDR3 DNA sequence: TGTGCCAGCAGCTTAGCGGCAGTAAGCTCCTATAATTCACCCCTCCACTTT.

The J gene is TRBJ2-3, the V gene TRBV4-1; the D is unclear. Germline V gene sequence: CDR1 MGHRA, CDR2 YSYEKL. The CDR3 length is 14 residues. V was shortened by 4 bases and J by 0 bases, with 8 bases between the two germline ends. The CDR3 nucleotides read TGCGCCAGCAGCCGTGGAGAGAGCACAGATACGCAGTATTTT. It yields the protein CASSRGESTDTQYF.

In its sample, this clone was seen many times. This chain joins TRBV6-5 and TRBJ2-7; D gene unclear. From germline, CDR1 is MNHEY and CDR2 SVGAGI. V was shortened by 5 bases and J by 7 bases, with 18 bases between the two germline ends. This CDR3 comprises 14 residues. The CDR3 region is CASSPRLLGSEQYF. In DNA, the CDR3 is TGTGCCAGCAGTCCCCGATTGTTGGGCTCAGAGCAGTACTTC.